A single sample is the source of the 12 T cell receptor beta chains below, sequenced in a study of control samples from healthy donors and cancer patients. Sequencing was performed with immunoSEQ multiplex PCR; in TCRdb, only in-frame clones are kept and a portion is missing. The data show about 140,000 clones, roughly nine tenths seen once. What was sequenced was blood. The source of these receptors is a man between 18 and 29 years old in good health.

The chain has TRBV9 and TRBJ2-1; 11 positions match TRBD2. Germline CDR1 SGDLS, CDR2 YYNGEE. V dropped 2 bases and J dropped 7; count of bases not matched to a gene: 8. The CDR3 totals 16 residues. CDR3 amino acids: CASSVLAGGQGNEQFF. CDR3 nucleotide sequence: TGTGCCAGCAGCGTCCTAGCGGGGGGCCAGGGTAATGAGCAGTTCTTC.

The V call is TRBV27, the J call TRBJ1-1; 7 bases are shared with TRBD1. The V gene's germline CDR1 is MNHEY and CDR2 SMNVEV (reference sequence). The CDR3 extends over 15 amino acids. With 2 bases clipped from V and 7 bases from J, the junction kept 10 bases outside the gene matches. CDR3 nucleotides: TGTGCCAGCAGTTTAAAGGCAGGGGGTATGGGTGAAGCTTTCTTT. This encodes CASSLKAGGMGEAFF.

The V call is TRBV18, the J call TRBJ2-1, with D unresolved. The CDR3 has 15 amino acids. Germline CDR1 reads KGHSH; CDR2 reads LQKENI. Deletions cut 0 bases from V and 5 bases from J, with 11 bases between. The CDR3 DNA is TGTGCCAGCTCACCACCATCGACCGGAAACAATGAGCAGTTCTTC. It encodes CASSPPSTGNNEQFF. Based on the CDR3 plus reference TRBV18 and TRBJ2-1, the full variable domain is NAGVMQNPRHLVRRRGQEARLRCSPMKGHSHVYWYRQLPEEGLKFMVYLQKENIIDESGMPKERFSAEFPKEGPSILRIQQVVRGDSAAYFCASSPPSTGNNEQFFGPGTRLTVL.

The gene calls are TRBV5-1 and TRBJ2-5; 9 bases agree with TRBD1. V was pared by 4 bases and J by 5 bases, with 15 bases of the junction left unmatched. The germline V gene encodes CDR1 SGHRS and CDR2 YFSETQ. This CDR3 region has 17 residues. The CDR3 DNA is TGCGCCAGCAGCCCCTCCGTATGGGACAGGGAAGGGGAGACCCAGTACTTC. Its translation: CASSPSVWDREGETQYF. The full variable domain, completed using reference TRBV5-1 and TRBJ2-5, is KAGVTQTPRYLIKTRGQQVTLSCSPISGHRSVSWYQQTPGQGLQFLFEYFSETQRNKGNFPGRFSGRQFSNSRSEMNVSTLELGDSALYLCASSPSVWDREGETQYFGPGTRLLVL.

This sequence joins TRBV5-1 and TRBJ2-5; D unresolved. CDR1 and CDR2 (germline): SGHRS, YFSETQ. This CDR3 has 14 residues. V lost 0 bases, J lost 5 bases, and 11 bases lay in between. The CDR3 region has the DNA TGCGCCAGCAGCTTGGTAGTCTCCGGGGAGACCCAGTACTTC. As protein: CASSLVVSGETQYF.

The chain joins TRBV9 to TRBJ2-7; D uncertain. V was cut by 0 bases and J by 2 bases, with 9 bases left in between. The CDR3 extends over 14 amino acids. Germline lookup yields CDR1 SGDLS and CDR2 YYNGEE. For the CDR3, the DNA is TGTGCCAGCAGCGTAGCCCCAGGTACCTACGAGCAGTACTTC. This translates into CASSVAPGTYEQYF.

V is TRBV4-1 and J is TRBJ2-7, with 9 positions matching TRBD1. There are 13 residues in the CDR3. Germline CDR1 reads MGHRA; CDR2 reads YSYEKL. V was pared by 4 bases and J by 3 bases, with 1 base of the junction left unmatched. CDR3 residues: CASSRGQGYEQYF. The DNA for the CDR3 is TGCGCCAGCAGCCGGGGACAGGGCTACGAGCAGTACTTC.

The rearrangement links TRBV5-6 to TRBJ2-7; TRBD2 agrees at 7 bases. Trimming at V came to 0 bases and at J to 3 bases, leaving 6 bases not matched to a gene. There are 15 residues in the CDR3. Germline V lookup: CDR1 SGHDT, CDR2 YYEEEE. The CDR3 loop reads CASSLDRGVYYEQYF. For the CDR3, the DNA is TGTGCCAGCAGCTTGGATCGGGGGGTTTACTACGAGCAGTACTTC.

The rearrangement joins TRBV7-9 to TRBJ1-2; D ambiguous. CDR3 length: 15 amino acids. Germline V gives CDR1 SEHNR, CDR2 FQNEAQ (reference sequence). V lost 4 bases to trimming and J lost 0 bases, with 12 bases between them. The CDR3 loop reads CASSSSDKANYGYTF. CDR3 bases: TGTGCCAGCAGCTCCTCAGATAAAGCTAACTATGGCTACACCTTC.

The V and J genes are TRBV5-5 and TRBJ2-3; tentative D call: TRBD1 (6 bases). Looked up from germline, CDR1 is SGHKS and CDR2 is YYEKEE (reference sequence). This CDR3 contains 13 residues. The ends were cut back, 5 bases at V and 3 bases at J, with 10 bases in the middle. The CDR3 region has the DNA TGTGCCAGCAGTCCCACAGGGACAGATACGCAGTATTTT. This codes for CASSPTGTDTQYF.

DNA for the CDR3: TGTGCCAGCAACCAGCCCGGGGGGGCCACCGGGGAGCTGTTTTTT. Protein sequence: CASNQPGGATGELFF. This chain connects TRBV9 to TRBJ2-2; 8 bases map to TRBD2. V gave up 6 bases and J gave up 4 bases; unmatched junction bases: 8. CDR1 and CDR2 (germline): SGDLS, YYNGEE. This CDR3 spans 15 amino acids.

The chain employs TRBV5-4 and TRBJ2-7; unclear D gene. The CDR3 spans 15 residues. Per germline, CDR1 SGHNT and CDR2 YYREEE (reference sequence). V dropped 0 bases and J dropped 2 bases, with 12 bases sitting between them. The CDR3, as DNA: TGTGCCAGCAGCTTGGGAAGGAATCCAGCCTACGAGCAGTACTTC. Encoded protein: CASSLGRNPAYEQYF.